Shown below are 17 T cell receptor beta chains from a single sample sequenced in a study of blood T cell repertoires in COVID-19. Assay used: immunoSEQ multiplex PCR; TCRdb lists only in-frame clones, some missing. The top ten clones hold less than 4% of a sample with fewer than 300,000 clones, less than 85% of them seen once. The sequencing sample was made of peripheral blood. These receptors all come from a woman aged 18-29 years with acute or convalescent COVID-19.

The genes are TRBV7-9 and TRBJ2-7; perhaps TRBD2 as D (5 bases). Germline V lookup: CDR1 SEHNR, CDR2 FQNEAQ (reference sequence). The CDR3 sequence is 14 residues long. V lost 3 bases, J lost 2 bases, and 11 bases lay in between. DNA of the CDR3: TGTGCCAGCAGCTTTGGGTCGGGGACCTACGAGCAGTACTTC. The encoded protein is CASSFGSGTYEQYF.

V and J are TRBV18 and TRBJ2-5; no clear D gene. V gave up 4 bases and J gave up 0 bases, with 18 bases separating them. Looked up from germline, CDR1 is KGHSH and CDR2 is LQKENI. CDR3 length equals 17 residues. This CDR3 reads CASSLVPAGSYQETQYF. The DNA for the CDR3 is TGTGCCAGCTCACTCGTCCCGGCAGGATCTTACCAAGAGACCCAGTACTTC.

This clone was counted a few times. The chain recombines TRBV19 with TRBJ2-1; TRBD1 aligns across 7 bases. The CDR3 extends over 15 amino acids. Germline-derived CDR1 and CDR2 are LNHDA and SQIVND (reference sequence). Trimming cost V 2 bases and J 3 bases; bases outside gene matches: 4. CDR3 sequence reads: CASSISGDSYNEQFF. The CDR3 coding sequence is TGTGCCAGTAGTATATCTGGGGACAGCTACAATGAGCAGTTCTTC.

The chain uses TRBV11-2 and TRBJ2-1; 8 bases agree with TRBD2. V trimming: 5 bases; J trimming: 4 bases; junction bases outside the gene matches: 13. The CDR3 totals 17 residues. CDR1 and CDR2 (germline): SGHAT, FQNNGV. The CDR3 nucleotides read TGTGCCAGCAGCCCTGAGGGCGGGACTAGAGAGTACAATGAGCAGTTCTTC. Protein: CASSPEGGTREYNEQFF.

The rearrangement links TRBV6-5 to TRBJ1-1, with 10 bases identical to TRBD1. Trimming removed 8 bases from V and 12 bases from J; junction bases left unmatched: 12. The CDR3 runs to 13 residues. The germline V gene encodes CDR1 MNHEY and CDR2 SVGAGI. In nucleotides, the CDR3 is TGTGCCAGCCTCGGGACAGGGGACGGAGTAACTTTCTTT. Translated: CASLGTGDGVTFF.

This clone was seen only once. The genes are TRBV28 and TRBJ1-2; TRBD1 is a possible D gene (5 bases). This CDR3 contains 14 residues. Germline loops: CDR1 MDHEN, CDR2 SYDVKM. V dropped 5 bases and J dropped 4 bases, with 14 bases sitting between them. The CDR3: CASSPPGVGYGYTF. The CDR3, as DNA: TGTGCCAGCAGTCCCCCGGGGGTTGGCTATGGCTACACCTTC.

This chain joins TRBV19 and TRBJ2-7, with a tentative D call TRBD2 (6 bases). V lost 3 bases and J lost 0, with 9 bases in between. The V gene's germline CDR1 is LNHDA and CDR2 SQIVND (reference sequence). The CDR3 length is 14 residues. The CDR3 sequence is CASSIGLRSYEQYF. CDR3 in DNA: TGTGCCAGTAGTATTGGACTACGCTCCTACGAGCAGTACTTC.

This clone has just one count. The chain joins TRBV6-6 to TRBJ1-2; TRBD1 matches at 9 bases. Germline V lookup: CDR1 MNHNY, CDR2 SVGAGI (reference sequence). The CDR3 totals 16 residues. V shed 6 bases, J shed 2 bases, and the junction held 10 bases outside the gene matches. CDR3 bases: TGTGCCAGCAGGAGCCCGGGACAGGGACTAAACTATGGCTACACCTTC. Translation gives CASRSPGQGLNYGYTF.

This chain uses TRBV28 with TRBJ2-7; D is unclear. Germline loops: CDR1 MDHEN, CDR2 SYDVKM. Trimming stripped 5 bases from V and 0 bases from J, with 11 bases between. The CDR3 is 14 residues long. Here the CDR3 reads CASSLTESSYEQYF. CDR3 coding DNA: TGTGCCAGCAGTCTTACAGAGAGCTCCTACGAGCAGTACTTC.

The count of this clone is one. The rearrangement uses TRBV29-1 and TRBJ2-3, with 9 bases that match TRBD2. V shed 5 bases and J 11 bases; nucleotides not matched to a gene: 20. Germline CDR1 is SQVTM and CDR2 is ANQGSEA. This CDR3 contains 16 residues. The CDR3 coding sequence is TGCAGCGTTCCCCTGGTTCCTAGCGGGACTGGGTGGGGGCAGTATTTT. This codes for CSVPLVPSGTGWGQYF.

V and J are TRBV2 and TRBJ2-1; D not certain. The CDR3 is 18 residues long. Germline V gene data show CDR1 as SNHLY and CDR2 as FYNNEI. Trimming shortened V by 3 bases and J by 0 bases, and 18 bases separated the two germline ends. CDR3 DNA sequence: TGTGCCAGCAGTGATAGCTCCCAAGTCGGTGTCTCCTACAATGAGCAGTTCTTC. Residues: CASSDSSQVGVSYNEQFF.

The rearrangement joins TRBV28 to TRBJ2-1, with 12 bases lining up with TRBD2. The germline CDR1 and CDR2 sequences are MDHEN and SYDVKM. This CDR3 comprises 17 residues. V was clipped by 1 base and J by 2 bases; unmatched bases: 3. This chain's CDR3 is CASSLSRLAGAYNEQFF. The CDR3 bases are TGTGCCAGCAGTTTATCTCGACTAGCGGGAGCCTACAATGAGCAGTTCTTC.

The chain couples TRBV29-1 to TRBJ2-7; 7 bases are shared with TRBD1. V was pared by 3 bases and J by 6 bases, with 5 bases of the junction left unmatched. CDR1 and CDR2 from the germline V gene are SQVTM and ANQGSEA. This CDR3 is 12 amino acids long. The CDR3 region is CSVEKGAAEQYF. Here the CDR3 DNA reads TGCAGCGTTGAGAAGGGGGCGGCCGAGCAGTACTTC.

The chain links TRBV19 to TRBJ2-1, with 10 bases fitting TRBD1. The trim removed 0 bases at V and 7 bases at J, leaving 9 bases unmatched. CDR3 length: 17 amino acids. The germline V gene encodes CDR1 LNHDA and CDR2 SQIVND (reference sequence). In nucleotides, the CDR3 is TGTGCCAGTAGTATAGATAGGCTGAGGGACAGGGGAAATGAGCAGTTCTTC. Protein: CASSIDRLRDRGNEQFF.

V gene TRBV29-1 combines with J gene TRBJ1-1; 7 bases match TRBD1. Looked up from germline, CDR1 is SQVTM and CDR2 is ANQGSEA. V was clipped by 4 bases and J by 5 bases; unmatched bases: 16. The CDR3 contains 16 residues. The CDR3 spells CSVASNRQGVSTEAFF. In DNA form, the CDR3 reads TGCAGCGTTGCCTCCAATCGGCAGGGGGTGAGTACTGAAGCTTTCTTT.

The rearrangement links TRBV5-5 to TRBJ1-6, with 9 bases aligning to TRBD1. The CDR3 is made up of 15 amino acids. Germline-derived CDR1 and CDR2 are SGHKS and YYEKEE (reference sequence). V lost 2 bases to trimming and J lost 10 bases; unmatched junction nucleotides: 7. The CDR3 spells CASSFTGGLRSPLHF. CDR3 DNA sequence: TGTGCCAGCAGCTTTACAGGGGGCTTAAGATCACCCCTCCACTTT.

The gene calls are TRBV7-9 and TRBJ1-2, with a tentative D call TRBD1 (6 bases). From germline, CDR1 is SEHNR and CDR2 FQNEAQ (reference sequence). This CDR3 comprises 13 residues. The V and J ends lost 7 bases and 4 bases respectively, with 13 bases between them. The CDR3 DNA sequence: TGTGCCAGCACCGACGGACAGTTCTATGGCTACACCTTC. Encoded protein: CASTDGQFYGYTF.